Listed here is a single TCR beta chain. This sample was taken from a study of blood T cell repertoires in COVID-19. Study details: Acute-phase and convalescent COVID-19 samples originated in the United States, Italy and Spain. PBMCs, B-cell-depleted T cells, or T cells were the source of the cDNA or gDNA that made up the material.

The CDR3 has 15 residues. Unmatched junction bases numbered 5, after V lost 3 bases and J lost 3 bases. The germline V gene has CDR1 MGHDK and CDR2 SYGVNS. Authors' data handling: Counts of nucleated cells, estimated from reference gene primer amplification, were obtained. The data were produced by immunoSEQ multiplex PCR, yet TCRdb's version contains in-frame clones alone and is incomplete. Clone size and the V and J calls come from that table; the DNA yielded D and trimming. The sample has 75,000 to 80,000 clones, approximately 90% seen once. The receptor's source is a human donor in a cohort sampled during active COVID-19. This sequence joins TRBV25-1 and TRBJ2-4, with TRBD1 matching over 7 bases. Sequencing used peripheral blood. In nucleotides, the CDR3 is TGTGCCAGCAGTGACACCCGGGACAGCAAAAACATTCAGTACTTC. Its translation: CASSDTRDSKNIQYF.